The entry that follows covers one T cell receptor (beta chain) sequence. Antigen unknown. One end of the junction fails to match germline, which may point to a read error. The record originates from a study of tumor and adjacent non-tumor tissue in lung cancer. Study-level information: Samples averaged around 4.2 million productive TCRbeta reads each. Overall study results and limits: Compared with tumor, normal lung showed significantly lower TCR diversity.

The template was RNA from unsorted bulk tissue. This non-tumor lung sample came from over 3 cm beyond the tumor edge. Three rounds of nested PCR, following a modified ARM-PCR protocol, produced the TCRbeta library. Each CDR3 protein gets one entry after TCRdb re-called the multiplex PCR reads with MiXCR. This sample has approximately 120,000 distinct CDR3 sequences, with 60% to 80% found just once. This sequence originates from a man between 60 and 75 years old with non-small cell lung cancer. Sequenced: distant non-tumor lung tissue.

CDR3 sequence: CVSSFSQGVKNEQFF. The CDR3 bases are TGTGTCAGCAGCTTTTCCCAGGGGGTGAAGAATGAGCAGTTCTTT. The chain has TRBV7-9 and TRBJ2-1; TRBD1 aligns across 7 bases. The CDR3 totals 15 residues. CDR1 and CDR2 from the germline V gene are SEHNR and FQNEAQ (reference sequence).